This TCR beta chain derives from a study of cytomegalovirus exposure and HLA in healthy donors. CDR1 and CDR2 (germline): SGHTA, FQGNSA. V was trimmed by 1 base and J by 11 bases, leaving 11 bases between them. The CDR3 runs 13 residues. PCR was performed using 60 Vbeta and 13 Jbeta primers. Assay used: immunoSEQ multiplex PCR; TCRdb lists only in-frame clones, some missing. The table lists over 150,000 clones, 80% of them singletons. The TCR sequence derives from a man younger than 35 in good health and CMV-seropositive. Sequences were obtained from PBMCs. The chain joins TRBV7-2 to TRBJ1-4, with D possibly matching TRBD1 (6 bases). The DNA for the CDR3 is TGTGCCAGCAGCTTAGTTGCAGGGGCGAAACTGTTTTTT. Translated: CASSLVAGAKLFF. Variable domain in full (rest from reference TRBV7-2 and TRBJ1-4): GAGVSQSPSNKVTEKGKDVELRCDPISGHTALYWYRQSLGQGLEFLIYFQGNSAPDKSGLPSDRFSAERTGGSVSTLTIQRTQQEDSAVYLCASSLVAGAKLFFGSGTQLSVL.